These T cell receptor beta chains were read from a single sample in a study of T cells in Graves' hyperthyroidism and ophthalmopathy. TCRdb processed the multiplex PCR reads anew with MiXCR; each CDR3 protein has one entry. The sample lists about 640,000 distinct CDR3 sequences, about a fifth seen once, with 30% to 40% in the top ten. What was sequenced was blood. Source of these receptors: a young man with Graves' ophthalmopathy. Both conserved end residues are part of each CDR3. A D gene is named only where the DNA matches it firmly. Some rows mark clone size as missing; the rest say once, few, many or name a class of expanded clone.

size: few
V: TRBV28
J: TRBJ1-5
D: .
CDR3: CASSPRGPSNQPQHF
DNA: TGTGCCAGCAGCCCCCGTGGACCAAGCAATCAGCCCCAGCATTTT

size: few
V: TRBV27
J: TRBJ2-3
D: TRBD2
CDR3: CASGTSGRPGTDTQYF
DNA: TGTGCCAGTGGGACTAGCGGGAGGCCGGGCACAGATACGCAGTATTTT

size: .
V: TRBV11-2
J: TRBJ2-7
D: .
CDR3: CASSRTVGTYEQYF
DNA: TGTGCCAGCAGCCGGACAGTGGGGACCTACGAGCAGTACTTC

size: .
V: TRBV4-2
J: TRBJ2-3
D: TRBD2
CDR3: CASSQETGGADTQYF
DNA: TGTGCCAGCAGCCAAGAAACGGGAGGCGCAGATACGCAGTATTTT

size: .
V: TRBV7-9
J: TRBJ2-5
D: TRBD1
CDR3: CASSSPDRGLETQYF
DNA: TGTGCCAGCAGCTCACCGGACAGGGGGCTAGAGACCCAGTACTTC

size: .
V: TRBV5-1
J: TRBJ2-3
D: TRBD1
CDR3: CASSSLPQGAGDTQYF
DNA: TGCGCCAGCAGCTCGCTTCCGCAGGGGGCTGGGGATACGCAGTATTTT

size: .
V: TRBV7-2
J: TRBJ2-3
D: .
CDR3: CANTVPGSTQYF
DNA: TGTGCCAACACAGTACCAGGGTCTACGCAGTATTTT

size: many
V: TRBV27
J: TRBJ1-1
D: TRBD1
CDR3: CASRPRGRGTEAFF
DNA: TGTGCCAGCAGACCCAGGGGGCGCGGCACTGAAGCTTTCTTT

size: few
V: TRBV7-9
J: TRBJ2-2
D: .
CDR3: CASSLGTAHSPGELFF
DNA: TGTGCCAGCAGCTTAGGGACAGCTCATAGCCCCGGGGAGCTGTTTTTT

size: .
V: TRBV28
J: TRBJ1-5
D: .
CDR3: CASSLGAYPQHF
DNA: TGTGCCAGCAGTTTAGGGGCTTACCCCCAGCATTTT

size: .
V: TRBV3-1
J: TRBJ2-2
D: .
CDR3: CASSQEREDTGELFF
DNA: TGTGCCAGCAGCCAAGAGCGGGAAGACACCGGGGAGCTGTTTTTT

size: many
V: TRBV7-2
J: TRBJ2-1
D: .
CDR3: CASSSVANYEQFF
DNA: TGTGCCAGCAGCTCGGTAGCGAACTATGAGCAGTTCTTC

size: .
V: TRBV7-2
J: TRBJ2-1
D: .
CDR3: CASTGGGGDWNEQFF
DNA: TGTGCCAGCACCGGAGGGGGGGGAGACTGGAATGAGCAGTTCTTC

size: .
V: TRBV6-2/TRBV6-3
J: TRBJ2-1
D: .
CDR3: CASSVALPFNEQFF
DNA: TGTGCCAGCAGTGTAGCGTTGCCCTTCAATGAGCAGTTCTTC

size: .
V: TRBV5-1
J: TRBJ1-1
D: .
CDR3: CASSLTQVGVNTEAFF
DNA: TGCGCCAGCAGCTTGACCCAGGTGGGGGTGAACACTGAAGCTTTCTTT

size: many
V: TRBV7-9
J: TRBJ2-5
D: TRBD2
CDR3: CASRKREAGTQYF
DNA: TGTGCCAGCAGGAAACGGGAGGCCGGGACCCAGTACTTC

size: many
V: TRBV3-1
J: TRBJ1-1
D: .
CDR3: CASSQEPGHRTVEAFF
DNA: TGTGCCAGCAGCCAAGAGCCGGGACACAGGACGGTTGAAGCTTTCTTT

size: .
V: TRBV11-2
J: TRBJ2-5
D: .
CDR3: CASSWPWRAQETQYF
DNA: TGTGCCAGCAGCTGGCCGTGGAGGGCTCAAGAGACCCAGTACTTC

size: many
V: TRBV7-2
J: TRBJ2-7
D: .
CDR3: CASSLGGPRGSREQYF
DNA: TGTGCCAGCAGCTTAGGCGGCCCCCGGGGTTCTCGCGAGCAGTACTTC

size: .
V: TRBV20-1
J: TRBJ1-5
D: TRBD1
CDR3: CSARTAGTENQPQHF
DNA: TGCAGTGCTAGGACTGCCGGGACAGAGAATCAGCCCCAGCATTTT

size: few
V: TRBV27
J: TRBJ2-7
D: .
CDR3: CASKRERITYEQYF
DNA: TGTGCCAGCAAGCGTGAACGGATAACCTACGAGCAGTACTTC

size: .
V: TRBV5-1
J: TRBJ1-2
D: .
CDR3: CASSLEPGTTYGYTF
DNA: TGCGCCAGCAGCTTGGAGCCAGGCACTACCTATGGCTACACCTTC

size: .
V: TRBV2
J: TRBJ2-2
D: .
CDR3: CASRTAYNTGELFF
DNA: TGTGCCAGCAGGACAGCCTATAACACCGGGGAGCTGTTTTTT

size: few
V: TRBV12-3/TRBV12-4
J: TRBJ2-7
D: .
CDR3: CASSITPPGQQYF
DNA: TGTGCCAGCAGCATTACCCCACCGGGACAGCAGTACTTC

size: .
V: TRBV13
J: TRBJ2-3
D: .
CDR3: CASSVEPRGSVVDTQYF
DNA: TGTGCCAGCAGCGTAGAGCCCCGGGGTAGCGTTGTAGATACGCAGTATTTT

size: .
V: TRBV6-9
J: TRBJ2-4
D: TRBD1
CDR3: CASSYSTGRLLAKNIQYF
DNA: TGTGCCAGCAGTTATTCGACAGGGCGCCTACTAGCCAAAAACATTCAGTACTTC

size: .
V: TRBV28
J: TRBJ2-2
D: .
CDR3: CASSTNGAGPDTNTGELFF
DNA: TGTGCCAGCAGTACCAACGGGGCAGGTCCCGATACGAACACCGGGGAGCTGTTTTTT

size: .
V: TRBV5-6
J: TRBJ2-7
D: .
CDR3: CASSSQGFDEQYF
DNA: TGTGCCAGCAGCTCACAGGGTTTCGACGAGCAGTACTTC

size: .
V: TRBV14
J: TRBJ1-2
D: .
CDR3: CASSQARGYGYTF
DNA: TGTGCCAGCAGCCAAGCGCGGGGCTATGGCTACACCTTC

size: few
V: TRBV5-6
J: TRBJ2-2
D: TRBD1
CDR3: CASSAGTGDGELFF
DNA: TGTGCCAGCAGCGCCGGGACAGGAGACGGGGAGCTGTTTTTT

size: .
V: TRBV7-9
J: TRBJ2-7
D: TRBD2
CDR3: CASSSPSGHVLSYEQYF
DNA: TGTGCCAGCAGCTCCCCTAGCGGGCACGTCCTCTCCTACGAGCAGTACTTC

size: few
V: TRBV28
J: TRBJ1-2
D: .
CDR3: CASNSGNSYGYTF
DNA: TGTGCCAGCAACTCGGGGAATTCCTATGGCTACACCTTC

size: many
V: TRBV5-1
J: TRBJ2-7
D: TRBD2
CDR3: CASSLGWTSALYEQYF
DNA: TGCGCCAGCAGCTTGGGCTGGACTAGCGCGCTCTACGAGCAGTACTTC

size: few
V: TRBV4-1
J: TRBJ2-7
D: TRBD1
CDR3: CASSQVMGTGGVYEQYF
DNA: TGCGCCAGCAGCCAAGTGATGGGGACAGGGGGCGTTTACGAGCAGTACTTC

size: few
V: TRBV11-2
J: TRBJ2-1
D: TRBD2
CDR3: CASSLIWTSGNNEQFF
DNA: TGTGCCAGCAGCTTGATTTGGACTAGCGGGAACAATGAGCAGTTCTTC

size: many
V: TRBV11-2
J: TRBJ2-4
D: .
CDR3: CASSLEGANIQYF
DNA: TGTGCCAGCAGCTTAGAAGGGGCAAACATTCAGTACTTC

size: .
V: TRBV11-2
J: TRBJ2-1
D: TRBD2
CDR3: CASSRASGGFEQFF
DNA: TGTGCCAGCAGCAGGGCTAGCGGAGGCTTCGAGCAGTTCTTC

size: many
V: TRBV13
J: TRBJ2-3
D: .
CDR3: CASTMGLASTDTQYF
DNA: TGTGCCAGCACCATGGGGCTAGCGAGCACAGATACGCAGTATTTT

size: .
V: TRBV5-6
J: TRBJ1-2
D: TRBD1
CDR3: CASGESGQGENYGYTF
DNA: TGTGCCAGCGGCGAATCTGGACAGGGGGAAAACTATGGCTACACCTTC

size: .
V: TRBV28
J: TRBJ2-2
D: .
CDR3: CASTAGGLADTGELFF
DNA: TGTGCCAGCACCGCAGGGGGGCTAGCGGACACCGGGGAGCTGTTTTTT

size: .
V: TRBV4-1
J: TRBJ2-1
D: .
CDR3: CASSRTTTYNEQFF
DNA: TGCGCCAGCAGCCGGACTACCACCTACAATGAGCAGTTCTTC

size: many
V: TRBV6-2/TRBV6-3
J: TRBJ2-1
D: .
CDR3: CASSFIEGYNEQFF
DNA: TGTGCCAGCAGTTTTATCGAGGGTTACAATGAGCAGTTCTTC

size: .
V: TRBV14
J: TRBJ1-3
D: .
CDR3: CASSQLSPGNTIYF
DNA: TGTGCCAGCAGCCAATTATCCCCTGGAAACACCATATATTTT

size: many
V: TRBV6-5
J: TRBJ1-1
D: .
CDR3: CASSYTTSMNTEAFF
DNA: TGTGCCAGCAGTTACACGACATCGATGAACACTGAAGCTTTCTTT

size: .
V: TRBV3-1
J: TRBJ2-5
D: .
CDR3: CASSQGRGRGETQYF
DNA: TGTGCCAGCAGCCAAGGTAGGGGCAGGGGAGAGACCCAGTACTTC

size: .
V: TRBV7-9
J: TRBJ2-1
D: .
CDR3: CASSPIKGDSYNEQFF
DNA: TGTGCCAGCAGCCCTATCAAGGGAGACTCCTACAATGAGCAGTTCTTC

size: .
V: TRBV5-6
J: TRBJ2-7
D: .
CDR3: CASSYGTSSEEQYF
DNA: TGTGCCAGCAGCTATGGAACTAGCTCAGAGGAGCAGTACTTC

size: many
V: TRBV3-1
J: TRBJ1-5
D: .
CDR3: CASSQGRPNQPQHF
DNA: TGTGCCAGCAGCCAGGGACGGCCCAATCAGCCCCAGCATTTT

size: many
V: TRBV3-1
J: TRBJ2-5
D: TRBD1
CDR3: CASSQTPTGLQETQYF
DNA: TGTGCCAGCAGCCAGACTCCGACAGGGCTCCAAGAGACCCAGTACTTC

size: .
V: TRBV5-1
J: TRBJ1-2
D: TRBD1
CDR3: CASSLDTSGGYGYTF
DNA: TGCGCCAGCAGCTTGGATACGTCAGGGGGGTATGGCTACACCTTC

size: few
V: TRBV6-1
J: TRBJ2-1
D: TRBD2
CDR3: CASSFTVRLAGVYNEQFF
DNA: TGTGCCAGCAGTTTCACCGTACGACTAGCGGGAGTCTACAATGAGCAGTTCTTC

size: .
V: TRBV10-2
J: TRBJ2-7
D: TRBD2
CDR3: CASSESLLAGVYEQYF
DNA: TGCGCCAGCAGTGAGTCGCTACTAGCGGGAGTCTACGAGCAGTACTTC

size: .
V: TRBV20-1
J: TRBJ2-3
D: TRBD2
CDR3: CSASALAPLDTQYF
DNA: TGCAGTGCTAGTGCACTAGCGCCTTTAGATACGCAGTATTTT

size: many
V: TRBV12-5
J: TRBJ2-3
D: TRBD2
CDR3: CASGLIIAGRADTQYF
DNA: TGTGCTAGTGGTTTGATTATAGCGGGGAGGGCAGATACGCAGTATTTT

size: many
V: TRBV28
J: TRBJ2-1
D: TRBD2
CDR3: CASSSHWEGDNEQFF
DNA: TGTGCCAGCAGTTCCCATTGGGAGGGAGACAATGAGCAGTTCTTC